What follows are 6 T cell receptor beta chains derived from one specimen sequenced in a study of blood T cell repertoires in COVID-19. Assay: immunoSEQ multiplex PCR; the TCRdb copy retains only in-frame clones and omits some. This sample has around 190,000 clones, with more than 70% found just once. Specimen: peripheral blood. The receptors were gathered from a middle-aged man with COVID-19, enrolled during active disease.

The V and J genes are TRBV30 and TRBJ1-2; D may be TRBD1 (5 bases). V was pared by 3 bases and J by 0 bases, with 14 bases between. Germline lookup yields CDR1 GTSNPN and CDR2 SVGIG (reference sequence). The length of the CDR3 is 15 residues. The CDR3 sequence is CAWSITGGANYGYTF. The DNA of the CDR3 is TGTGCCTGGAGCATTACAGGTGGAGCTAACTATGGCTACACCTTC.

This chain uses TRBV6-5 with TRBJ1-2; a possible D gene is TRBD1 (6 bases). The CDR3 is 14 amino acids. The germline gives CDR1 MNHEY, CDR2 SVGAGI. Trimming took 4 bases from V and 2 from J, leaving 11 bases between them. CDR3 sequence reads: CASSSGTLNYGYTF. CDR3 DNA: TGTGCCAGCAGTTCCGGGACACTGAACTATGGCTACACCTTC.

The V call is TRBV27, the J call TRBJ1-1; the D gene is possibly TRBD1 (6 bases). CDR1 MNHEY and CDR2 SMNVEV come from the germline V gene (reference sequence). V was trimmed by 6 bases and J by 3 bases, leaving 14 bases between them. The CDR3 is made up of 14 amino acids. The CDR3 protein is CASSNTDSYTEAFF. CDR3 bases: TGTGCCAGCAGCAACACGGACAGCTACACTGAAGCTTTCTTT.

This chain uses TRBV18 with TRBJ2-1, with 10 positions matching TRBD2. Germline trimming cut 2 bases from V and 6 bases from J; bases unmatched to any gene: 7. Germline V gene data show CDR1 as KGHSH and CDR2 as LQKENI. The CDR3 consists of 16 residues. CDR3 sequence (DNA): TGTGCCAGCTCACCAGCTCTAGCGGGAGAGGTCAATGAGCAGTTCTTC. This translates into CASSPALAGEVNEQFF.

This clone has only one observation. V is TRBV7-3 and J is TRBJ2-3, with D unclear. In germline, CDR1 is SGHTA, CDR2 FQGTGA. Deletions cut 4 bases from V and 5 bases from J, with 13 bases between. The CDR3 is 14 amino acids. CDR3 in DNA: TGTGCCAGCAGCTCACCGAGTGATGGAGATACGCAGTATTTT. This codes for CASSSPSDGDTQYF.

The chain joins TRBV15 to TRBJ2-7; 7 positions match TRBD1. The V segment lost 8 bases and the J segment 0 bases; nucleotides outside the gene matches: 10. There are 15 residues in the CDR3. Germline V gives CDR1 LNHNV, CDR2 YYDKDF (reference sequence). The CDR3 region has the DNA TGTGCCACCCGAGATACAAGGACAGGCTCCTACGAGCAGTACTTC. It yields the protein CATRDTRTGSYEQYF.